This T cell receptor beta chain was sequenced in a study of shared clonotypes between healthy human individuals. General observations from the study: Sorted-subset sequencing was shown by rarefaction to be incomplete despite large depth.

On this clone: Its antigen is not identified.

Deletions cut 6 bases from V and 4 bases from J, with 19 bases between. The CDR3 is made up of 15 amino acids. Germline values: CDR1 MNHEY, CDR2 SVGAGI. The repertoire was sequenced with immunoSEQ multiplex PCR; TCRdb's copy has only in-frame clones and lacks some. The sample consists of about 330,000 clones, about nine tenths of them appearing once. This receptor was taken from a young man in good health. Sequenced material: memory CD8+ T cells sorted from blood. Documented subset: CD45RO+ cells pooled with CCR7-negative TemRA cells. V usage is TRBV6-5 and J usage is TRBJ2-7; D might be TRBD1 (6 bases). The DNA of the CDR3 is TGTGCCAGCAGACGCACGGGACATTCAGCGTACGAGCAGTACTTC. It codes for CASRRTGHSAYEQYF.